This T cell receptor (beta chain) came from a study of CD8+CD57+ T cells in acquired aplastic anemia (dated by TCRdb to about 2018). For the wider study: A mean of around 3 ug of DNA, ranging from roughly 0.19 to 30 ug, was extracted from sorted CD4+ and CD8+ cells. CD8+CD57+ expansion was defined as frequency above the mean frequency observed in healthy subjects. Results the study describes overall, beyond this receptor: Fewer than 35 CD8+ CDR3 sequences were found to be shared between patients and controls, but these sequences appeared to be highly expressed in patients and within the immunodominant clones of the patients. Patients and healthy controls showed no significant difference in CD8+ Simpson's diversity (P=0.060).

Expansion of CD8+CD57+ cells had been shown by flow cytometry in the patients chosen for sequencing. Severe acquired aplastic anemia was diagnosed in all patients according to International Study of Aplastic Anemia and Agranulocytosis and Camitta criteria. Patients had received no therapy at the time of blood sampling. TCR repertoires of sorted CD4+ and CD8+ blood T cells from severe aplastic anemia patients and healthy subjects were deep-sequenced in the study. Patients were enrolled in the USA under clinicaltrials.gov protocols 00001620, 01623167, 00001397, 00071045, 00081523 and 00961064. Ficoll-Paque density gradient centrifugation was used to isolate peripheral blood mononuclear cells. Before DNA was extracted, CD4+ and CD8+ T cells were sorted using either FACS or magnetic beads. At least ten counts were recorded for this clonotype. The antigen this receptor binds is unknown. No clone much larger than this one lies a single base away; base qualities are absent.

V loses 6 bases, J loses 3 bases, and the germline ends lie 17 bases apart. Including the terminal cysteine and phenylalanine, the CDR3 comprises 15 residues. This entry keeps only the CDR3 DNA: 45 bases, framed from base 1. The germline V gene specifies SGDLS as CDR1 and YYNGEE as CDR2. Profiling of TCR beta VDJ combinations and CDR3 sequences used genomic DNA as the template. TCR repertoire sequencing was run on an Illumina HiSeq 2000. The published analysis was carried out like this. TRBV/TRBJ rearrangement plots, CDR3 size and DJ length profiles, and Simpson's diversity index were used to evaluate the repertoires. Whichever DNA sequence was most abundant in the deep sequencing data was defined as the immunodominant clone. CDR3 amino acid sequences were screened for sharing across subjects and compared with published repertoires and the VDJdb database. TCRdb trimmed the raw reads at Q25, called clones with MiXCR and kept productive beta chains. Each CDR3 protein gets just one entry, which takes the most common genes and DNA from the rows behind it. These V and J calls derive from TCRdb rather than the authors' analysis. The sample table contains roughly 160,000 distinct CDR3 sequences; only one count was recorded for 40% to 50% of them. Approximately 3% of the sample goes to the ten largest clones.

The TCR originated in a human donor with aplastic anemia. The sequencing sample was made of sorted CD4+, CD8+, or CD8+CD57+ T cells (not recorded which) from PBMCs. Recombination linked TRBV9 to TRBJ2-3; a tentative D call is TRBD1 (6 bases match). The base sequence is TGTGCCAGCACCTCGCTAGGGGGTCCAACAGATACGCAGTATTTT. It codes for CASTSLGGPTDTQYF.